The next 11 T cell receptor beta chains were all read from a single sample in a study of blood T cells in healthy people across ages (dated by TCRdb to between 2014 and 2017). Library preparation used 5' RACE. TCRdb shows the sequencer as Illumina HiSeq 2500. A second PCR of about 7 to 12 cycles was performed with a sample-barcoded 5' primer and a J-beta primer mix. TCRdb reworked the public reads: Q25 trimming with fastp, MiXCR clone assembly, productive beta chains retained. Each record represents a unique CDR3 protein, reported with the most common genes and DNA among its rows. The sample table shows 1,100,000 or so distinct CDR3 sequences, and less than 50% are seen once. Of the sample, 18% is held by the ten largest clones. The sample consisted of blood. These receptors were taken from a woman aged 55-69 years in good health.

The J gene is TRBJ2-2, the V gene TRBV12-5, with 7 bases that match TRBD1. This CDR3 is built from 18 residues. J lost 0 bases, V lost 5 bases, and 12 bases had no gene match. Germline V CDR1 and CDR2: LGHNT, FRNRAP. This chain's CDR3 is CASGPQGVQGSNTGELFF. CDR3 bases: TGTGCTAGTGGTCCTCAGGGGGTACAGGGATCGAACACCGGGGAGCTGTTTTTT.

This clonotype was observed a few times. This chain connects TRBV10-3 to TRBJ1-2; tentative D call: TRBD1 (6 bases). Germline values: CDR1 ENHRY, CDR2 SYGVKD. There are 17 residues in the CDR3. V lost 4 bases and J 0 bases, leaving 18 bases between the germline ends. The CDR3 here is CAISGGGRADTNYGYTF. The CDR3 region has the DNA TGTGCCATCAGTGGAGGGGGACGGGCCGATACTAACTATGGCTACACCTTC.

The chain couples TRBV20-1 to TRBJ2-1, with TRBD2 as a possible D gene (7 bases). In germline, CDR1 is DFQATT, CDR2 SNEGSKA (reference sequence). Trimming removed 0 bases at V and 1 base at J, with 16 bases between. The CDR3 sequence is 17 residues long. This CDR3 is CSARDASRGGSYNEQFF. The CDR3 DNA reads as TGCAGTGCTAGAGATGCTAGTAGGGGGGGGTCCTACAATGAGCAGTTCTTC.

This chain links TRBV7-9 with TRBJ2-1, with 12 positions matching TRBD1. The CDR3 consists of 16 residues. Germline V gene lookup returns CDR1 SEHNR and CDR2 FQNEAQ (reference sequence). V gave up 5 bases and J gave up 8 bases; unmatched junction bases: 10. The CDR3 reads CASSNPGQGARDEQFF. CDR3 sequence (DNA): TGTGCCAGCAGCAATCCGGGACAGGGGGCGAGGGATGAGCAGTTCTTC.

About this clonotype: One junction end does not reproduce the germline sequence, and a read error may be involved. The chain uses TRBV13 and TRBJ2-5; 7 bases agree with TRBD1. The CDR3 sequence is 14 residues long. CDR1 and CDR2 from the germline V gene are PRHDT and FYEKMQ (reference sequence). The CDR3 loop reads CASSSRDRKETQYF. The CDR3 region has the DNA TGTGCTAGCAGCTCCCGGGACAGAAAAGAGACCCAGTACTTC.

As for this clonotype: This likely comes from a read error, as the CDR3 has no conserved phenylalanine or tryptophan at its end. The genes are TRBV7-2 and TRBJ1-2, with 7 nucleotides matching TRBD1. J lost 4 bases, V lost 1 base, and 6 bases had no gene match. Per germline, CDR1 SGHTA and CDR2 FQGNSA. The CDR3 extends over 15 amino acids. CDR3 sequence reads: CASSLGGTARYGYTV. The CDR3 DNA reads TGTGCCAGCAGCTTAGGCGGGACAGCCCGCTATGGCTACACCGTC.

CDR3 amino acids: CASSNKGAPPREQFF. CDR3 coding DNA: TGTGCCAGCAGTAATAAGGGCGCTCCGCCCCGGGAGCAGTTCTTC. V usage is TRBV6-2 or TRBV6-3 and J usage is TRBJ2-1; D unclear. From germline, CDR1 is MNHEY and CDR2 SVGEGT. The V end lost 5 bases, the J end lost 10 bases, and 21 bases lay between the germline ends. The length of the CDR3 is 15 residues.

This clonotype has just a few counts. V is TRBV9 and J is TRBJ2-7; TRBD2 might be the D (6 bases). From germline, CDR1 is SGDLS and CDR2 YYNGEE. This CDR3 contains 15 residues. Deletions cut 1 base from V and 2 bases from J, with 13 bases between. CDR3 region: CASSVRPDYPYEQYF. For the CDR3, the DNA is TGTGCCAGCAGCGTAAGGCCGGACTATCCCTACGAGCAGTACTTC.

The chain joins TRBV14 to TRBJ1-1; TRBD1 agrees at 8 bases. CDR1 and CDR2 from the germline V gene are SGHDN and FVKESK. V dropped 5 bases and J dropped 0; count of bases not matched to a gene: 5. CDR3 size: 15 residues. For the CDR3, the DNA is TGTGCCAGCAGCGCTCAGGGGGCCCTGAACACTGAAGCTTTCTTT. This translates into CASSAQGALNTEAFF. The full variable domain, with the rest looked up from reference TRBV14 and TRBJ1-1, is EAGVTQFPSHSVIEKGQTVTLRCDPISGHDNLYWYRRVMGKEIKFLLHFVKESKQDESGMPNNRFLAERTGGTYSTLKVQPAELEDSGVYFCASSAQGALNTEAFFGQGTRLTVV.

The rearrangement links TRBV6-5 to TRBJ2-7, with 8 bases identical to TRBD1. Germline V gene data show CDR1 as MNHEY and CDR2 as SVGAGI. The CDR3 is made up of 13 amino acids. The trim removed 9 bases at V and 3 bases at J, leaving 7 bases unmatched. In DNA form, the CDR3 reads TGTGCCAGAAGACCGGACAGGGTCTACGAGCAGTACTTC. The encoded protein is CARRPDRVYEQYF.

The chain recombines TRBV29-1 with TRBJ1-2; D may be TRBD1 (5 bases). Germline CDR1 is SQVTM and CDR2 is ANQGSEA. V lost 8 bases and J 4 bases, leaving 20 bases between the germline ends. There are 14 residues in the CDR3. The DNA for the CDR3 is TGCAGCACTGAGCTGAGGGGCGGCACCTATGGCTACACCTTC. Translation: CSTELRGGTYGYTF.